This passage covers 14 T cell receptor beta chains from one sample sequenced in a study of blood T cell repertoires in COVID-19. Here immunoSEQ multiplex PCR was the method, and the copy in TCRdb shows in-frame clones only, minus some. The table shows about 99,000 clones, with approximately 88% occurring only once. The sequenced material came from peripheral blood. These receptors originate from a human donor in a cohort sampled during active COVID-19.

J is TRBJ2-3 and V is TRBV5-1; possibly TRBD1 for D (6 bases). The V and J ends lost 5 bases and 3 bases respectively, with 10 bases between them. Germline CDR1 reads SGHRS; CDR2 reads YFSETQ. This CDR3 region has 13 residues. DNA for the CDR3: TGCGCCAGCAGTGTGGGGGCAACAGATACGCAGTATTTT. Protein: CASSVGATDTQYF.

The chain combines TRBV2 with TRBJ2-2; 8 nucleotides align to TRBD2. CDR3 length: 15 residues. Trimming at V came to 5 bases and at J to 7 bases, leaving 9 bases not matched to a gene. Germline V gene sequence: CDR1 SNHLY, CDR2 FYNNEI. The CDR3 bases are TGTGCCAGCAGTAACGGGAGGGGAAGGGTCGGGGAGCTGTTTTTT. Translated: CASSNGRGRVGELFF.

This rearrangement joins TRBV5-6 to TRBJ1-2, with TRBD1 as a possible D gene (5 bases). The CDR3 sequence is 13 residues long. Trimming cost V 4 bases and J 7 bases, with 14 bases left between them. Germline CDR1 SGHDT, CDR2 YYEEEE. The CDR3 nucleotides read TGTGCCAGCAGCAAGGGACCCGGGGGTGGCTACACCTTC. Its translation is CASSKGPGGGYTF.

This clone showed up just once. This chain uses TRBV7-2 with TRBJ2-3; TRBD2 matches at 9 bases. The V gene end was trimmed by 3 bases and the J gene end by 8 bases; junction bases not matched to a gene: 12. The germline V gene encodes CDR1 SGHTA and CDR2 FQGNSA. The CDR3 has 16 residues. Here the CDR3 reads CASSFPLGGGGGTQYF. The CDR3, as DNA: TGTGCCAGCAGCTTCCCTCTAGGCGGGGGGGGTGGTACGCAGTATTTT. Filled out from reference TRBV7-2 and TRBJ2-3, the complete variable domain reads GAGVSQSPSNKVTEKGKDVELRCDPISGHTALYWYRQSLGQGLEFLIYFQGNSAPDKSGLPSDRFSAERTGGSVSTLTIQRTQQEDSAVYLCASSFPLGGGGGTQYFGPGTRLTVL.

The V gene is TRBV4-3, the J gene TRBJ1-1; 9 nucleotides align to TRBD1. Germline-derived CDR1 and CDR2 are LGHNA and YSLEER. V trimming: 0 bases; J trimming: 4 bases; junction bases outside the gene matches: 15. The CDR3 has 19 residues. DNA of the CDR3: TGCGCCAGCAGCCAAGATTGGGAGACAGGGGGAAGGGATAGCACTGAAGCTTTCTTT. Protein: CASSQDWETGGRDSTEAFF.

The V call is TRBV29-1, the J call TRBJ1-2; perhaps TRBD1 as D (5 bases). CDR3 length: 13 residues. The V gene's germline CDR1 is SQVTM and CDR2 ANQGSEA. Trimming took off 7 bases at V and 2 bases at J, with 14 bases between the two ends. CDR3 sequence (DNA): TGCAGCGCCACAGGATGGGAAAACTATGGCTACACCTTC. Translating it yields CSATGWENYGYTF.

The rearrangement uses TRBV12-5 and TRBJ2-7; possible D gene TRBD1, 5 bases. Germline lookup yields CDR1 LGHNT and CDR2 FRNRAP. The CDR3 sequence is 12 residues long. V lost 5 bases to trimming and J lost 4 bases, with 9 bases between them. CDR3 in amino acids: CASGAGFYEQYF. CDR3 coding DNA: TGTGCTAGTGGTGCAGGGTTTTACGAGCAGTACTTC.

This clone was detected once. CDR3 sequence (DNA): TGTGCCAGTACCATAGGGGTGGACTATGGCTACACCTTC. Translating gives CASTIGVDYGYTF. The chain couples TRBV7-9 to TRBJ1-2, with TRBD1 as a possible D gene (5 bases). The germline gives CDR1 SEHNR, CDR2 FQNEAQ (reference sequence). The length of the CDR3 is 13 residues. Trimming took 9 bases from V and 3 from J, leaving 14 bases between them.

V gene TRBV5-1 combines with J gene TRBJ2-7, with D possibly being TRBD1 (6 bases). CDR3 size: 15 residues. Germline V gene data show CDR1 as SGHRS and CDR2 as YFSETQ. The V gene lost 4 bases and the J gene lost 0 bases, with 14 bases spanning the gap. CDR3 sequence (DNA): TGCGCCAGCAGCCCCGCTCCAGGGGCCTCCTACGAGCAGTACTTC. As protein: CASSPAPGASYEQYF.

The rearrangement uses TRBV5-4 and TRBJ1-2, with D possibly matching TRBD1 (6 bases). V lost 7 bases and J lost 4, with 17 bases in between. Germline V gene lookup returns CDR1 SGHNT and CDR2 YYREEE (reference sequence). This CDR3 is built from 14 residues. The DNA of the CDR3 is TGTGCCAGCCGTCCCCAGGGGACACTCTATGGCTACACCTTC. This sequence encodes CASRPQGTLYGYTF.

The chain links TRBV7-8 to TRBJ1-5; 7 positions match TRBD1. The CDR3 runs 15 residues. The V gene's germline CDR1 is SGHVS and CDR2 FQNEAQ. The V segment lost 1 base and the J segment 3 bases; nucleotides outside the gene matches: 3. The CDR3 loop is CASSLVQGPNQPQHF. The CDR3 DNA reads as TGTGCCAGCAGCTTAGTACAGGGGCCCAATCAGCCCCAGCATTTT.

J is TRBJ2-7 and V is TRBV7-6; the match to TRBD1 covers 8 bases. CDR3 length equals 16 residues. Per the germline V gene, CDR1 is SGHVS and CDR2 is FNYEAQ. Trimming removed 0 bases from V and 2 bases from J; junction bases left unmatched: 6. CDR3 residues: CASSLAGEQGAYEQYF. Written as DNA, the CDR3 is TGTGCCAGCAGCTTAGCGGGGGAACAGGGGGCCTACGAGCAGTACTTC. The full variable domain, its missing parts supplied by reference TRBV7-6 and TRBJ2-7, is GAGVSQSPRYKVTKRGQDVALRCDPISGHVSLYWYRQALGQGPEFLTYFNYEAQQDKSGLPNDRFSAERPEGSISTLTIQRTEQRDSAMYRCASSLAGEQGAYEQYFGPGTRLTVT.

This clone has ten or more counts. The rearrangement joins TRBV9 to TRBJ1-6; D remains unclear. Germline-derived CDR1 and CDR2 are SGDLS and YYNGEE. The CDR3 runs to 15 residues. Trimming removed 0 bases at V and 7 bases at J, with 11 bases between. CDR3 protein: CASSVDPLGNSPLHF. CDR3 nucleotides: TGTGCCAGCAGCGTAGATCCGTTGGGCAATTCACCCCTCCACTTT.

This sequence joins TRBV4-2 and TRBJ1-2; tentative D call: TRBD1 (6 bases). The germline V gene encodes CDR1 LGHNA and CDR2 YNFKEQ. With 0 bases removed from V and 8 bases from J, the gap between germline ends came to 16 bases. There are 15 residues in the CDR3. DNA of the CDR3: TGTGCCAGCAGCCAAGATGCGGGGGCGGGAAAAGGCTACACCTTC. Protein product: CASSQDAGAGKGYTF.